This paragraph reports one T cell receptor (beta chain). Its antigen is not known. Only in-frame clones appear in the TCRdb table, and some are missing; sequencing was by immunoSEQ multiplex PCR. The profile shows 15,000 to 18,000 clones, around 90% of them singletons. The sample is drawn from a study of Tregs in tolerant kidney transplant recipients. Points from the study as a whole: Few patients were studied, so findings need validation in larger groups. Expanding Tregs on activated donor B cells appeared to best identify donor-specific TCRbeta clones.

CD4+CD25+CD127- Tregs, CD4+CD25- non-Tregs, CD4 and CD8 cells were sorted. The receptor was derived from a human donor in good health. The sample comprised CD8+ T cells from blood.

CDR3 DNA sequence: TGCGCCAGCTCGGGACTAGCGGGGAGCTCTAGCACAGATACGCAGTATTTT. Its translation: CASSGLAGSSSTDTQYF. V gene TRBV10-2 combines with J gene TRBJ2-3; 13 bases line up with TRBD2. CDR1 is WSHSY and CDR2 is SAAADI in the germline V gene. V lost 8 bases and J lost 0; bases outside the gene matches: 8. The CDR3 is 17 residues long.